These 28 T cell receptor beta chains were all obtained from the same sample, sequenced in a study of vaccination effects on CD4 cells after COVID-19. Prior to sequencing, the ViraFEST assay stimulated PBMC with viral peptide pools, which expanded the antigen-specific CD4+ T cells. Researchers isolated CD4+ T cells once 9 to 11 days of culture had elapsed. A positive SARS-CoV-2 PCR test fell between March and December 2020. Their target antigens are unknown. Profiling relied on immunoSEQ multiplex PCR, and the TCRdb table lists in-frame clones only, not all of them. The top ten clones hold over 15% of a sample with about 33,000 clones, 70% to 80% of them seen once. The sequences come from CD4+ T cells from PBMCs cultured with HCoV-NL63 spike peptides, collected before COVID-19 vaccination. Source of these receptors: a human donor who had a prior SARS-CoV-2 infection.

The chain recombines TRBV5-1 with TRBJ1-2; 8 bases are shared with TRBD1. The CDR3 has 15 residues. Looked up from germline, CDR1 is SGHRS and CDR2 is YFSETQ. V was pared by 4 bases and J by 4 bases, with 9 bases of the junction left unmatched. DNA of the CDR3: TGCGCCAGCAGCGTAGGGGACAGGCAAACCTATGGCTACACCTTC. This gives the protein CASSVGDRQTYGYTF. Full variable domain (remainder filled in from reference TRBV5-1 and TRBJ1-2): KAGVTQTPRYLIKTRGQQVTLSCSPISGHRSVSWYQQTPGQGLQFLFEYFSETQRNKGNFPGRFSGRQFSNSRSEMNVSTLELGDSALYLCASSVGDRQTYGYTFGSGTRLTVV.

This chain joins TRBV18 and TRBJ2-1; D uncertain. The CDR3 runs to 14 residues. Trimming shortened V by 2 bases and J by 5 bases, and 10 bases separated the two germline ends. CDR1 is KGHSH, CDR2 LQKENI, per germline. The DNA for the CDR3 is TGTGCCAGCTCACCATCGTTCGGAAACAATGAGCAGTTCTTC. Its protein product is CASSPSFGNNEQFF.

The chain is built from TRBV5-1 and TRBJ2-5, with 16 bases matching TRBD2. The CDR3 spans 16 residues. The V segment lost 4 bases and the J segment 4 bases; nucleotides outside the gene matches: 4. CDR1 and CDR2 from the germline V gene are SGHRS and YFSETQ. The CDR3, as DNA: TGCGCCAGCAGCCCCGGGACTAGCGGGAGGGGAGAGACCCAGTACTTC. As protein: CASSPGTSGRGETQYF.

The sample holds one count of this clone. The rearrangement uses TRBV7-8 and TRBJ1-6; TRBD1 aligns across 7 bases. Per the germline V gene, CDR1 is SGHVS and CDR2 is FQNEAQ. The CDR3 loop spans 15 amino acids. Unmatched junction bases numbered 4, after V lost 2 bases and J lost 6 bases. The CDR3 region has the DNA TGTGCCAGCAGCTTAAGAGGGGGCCGTAATTCACCCCTCCACTTT. Protein sequence: CASSLRGGRNSPLHF.

The V gene is TRBV5-8, the J gene TRBJ2-7; D not resolved. Germline values: CDR1 SGHTS, CDR2 YDEGEE. Trimming shortened V by 1 base and J by 6 bases, and 20 bases separated the two germline ends. This CDR3 spans 16 amino acids. The CDR3 DNA reads TGTGCCAGCAGCTTGTCAGTTAGCAACAGTTTCGGCGAGCAGTACTTC. It specifies CASSLSVSNSFGEQYF.

The chain couples TRBV3-1 (or the pseudogene TRBV3-2) to TRBJ2-1; no clear D gene. The CDR3 loop spans 13 amino acids. Trimming took off 3 bases at V and 9 bases at J, with 12 bases between the two ends. CDR1 is LGHDT and CDR2 is YNNKEL in the germline V gene (reference sequence). The CDR3 protein is CASSQFLVGEQFF. In DNA form, the CDR3 reads TGTGCCAGCAGCCAGTTTCTGGTTGGTGAGCAGTTCTTC.

There are a few counts of this clone. J is TRBJ1-2 and V is TRBV5-6; possibly TRBD1 for D (5 bases). CDR3 length: 14 residues. V was trimmed by 5 bases and J by 2 bases, leaving 13 bases between them. Germline CDR1 reads SGHDT; CDR2 reads YYEEEE. DNA for the CDR3: TGTGCCAGCAGTATGACCGGGGGAAACTATGGCTACACCTTC. Its translation: CASSMTGGNYGYTF.

V gene TRBV11-2 combines with J gene TRBJ2-3; D is possibly TRBD1 (6 bases). Germline V gene sequence: CDR1 SGHAT, CDR2 FQNNGV. The CDR3 extends over 14 amino acids. V dropped 5 bases and J dropped 9 bases, with 18 bases sitting between them. CDR3 DNA sequence: TGTGCCAGCAGCCCAGGGGCCGCCGTGAACACGCAGTATTTT. Encoded protein: CASSPGAAVNTQYF.

This clone was detected only once. The chain recombines TRBV2 with TRBJ2-2; the D gene could be TRBD1 or TRBD2 (5 bases each). The germline gives CDR1 SNHLY, CDR2 FYNNEI. Trimming took 6 bases from V and 1 from J, leaving 15 bases between them. CDR3 size: 16 residues. The CDR3 is CASRPPSGRNTGELFF. DNA for the CDR3: TGTGCCAGCAGACCCCCGTCAGGGAGGAACACCGGGGAGCTGTTTTTT.

This chain connects TRBV25-1 to TRBJ2-5, with 7 bases aligning to TRBD2. Germline V lookup: CDR1 MGHDK, CDR2 SYGVNS. The CDR3 has 13 residues. With 8 bases clipped from V and 7 bases from J, the junction kept 10 bases outside the gene matches. CDR3 nucleotide sequence: TGTGCCAGCCGTAGAACTGGGGAGGGGACCCAGTACTTC. Translated: CASRRTGEGTQYF.

This clone was seen just once. This chain connects TRBV5-4 to TRBJ1-2; D perhaps matches TRBD1 (5 bases). Trimming took off 0 bases at V and 7 bases at J, with 13 bases between the two ends. This CDR3 comprises 14 residues. The germline gives CDR1 SGHNT, CDR2 YYREEE (reference sequence). This chain's CDR3 is CASSLEVGGGGYTF. CDR3 nucleotides: TGTGCCAGCAGCTTGGAGGTCGGGGGTGGTGGCTACACCTTC.

This clone showed up just a few times. The CDR3 is CASSQESLRGLAGRRTYNEQFF. CDR3 DNA: TGCGCCAGCAGCCAAGAATCTCTTCGGGGACTAGCGGGGAGAAGGACCTACAATGAGCAGTTCTTC. The rearrangement uses TRBV4-1 and TRBJ2-1, with 13 bases matching TRBD2. This CDR3 is built from 22 residues. The V and J ends lost 0 bases and 2 bases, in that order; junction bases with no gene match: 16. Germline CDR1 and CDR2: MGHRA and YSYEKL.

The CDR3 DNA sequence: TGTGCCAGCAGTTACGTTTCGGCGGAATACGAGCAGTACTTC. Translation: CASSYVSAEYEQYF. This chain joins TRBV6-5 and TRBJ2-7, with D hard to call. V was shortened by 2 bases and J by 4 bases, with 12 bases between the two germline ends. The CDR3 runs 14 residues. Germline CDR1 MNHEY, CDR2 SVGAGI.

The J gene is TRBJ1-6, the V gene TRBV7-9; a possible D gene is TRBD1 (6 bases). The V gene's germline CDR1 is SEHNR and CDR2 FQNEAQ (reference sequence). The CDR3 has 16 residues. Trimming pared 5 bases from V and 8 bases from J, leaving 19 bases between. The CDR3 region has the DNA TGTGCCAGCAGCGCGACTCGAACAGGGCCGGATTCACCCCTCCACTTT. It specifies CASSATRTGPDSPLHF.

This chain uses TRBV5-1 with TRBJ2-3, with D uncertain. Germline loops: CDR1 SGHRS, CDR2 YFSETQ. This CDR3 is 15 amino acids long. The V and J ends lost 0 bases and 0 bases respectively, with 8 bases between them. CDR3 amino acids: CASSLGRTSTDTQYF. The DNA for the CDR3 is TGCGCCAGCAGCTTGGGCCGAACTAGCACAGATACGCAGTATTTT.

V usage is TRBV14 and J usage is TRBJ2-1, with 8 positions matching TRBD2. With 0 bases clipped from V and 0 bases from J, the junction kept 19 bases outside the gene matches. CDR1 is SGHDN and CDR2 is FVKESK in the germline V gene. This CDR3 has 22 amino acids. The CDR3 sequence is CASSQENPREGPPRASYNEQFF. In nucleotides, the CDR3 is TGTGCCAGCAGCCAAGAGAATCCCCGGGAGGGGCCGCCCCGAGCCTCCTACAATGAGCAGTTCTTC.

V gene TRBV2 combines with J gene TRBJ1-2; D is uncertain. Germline V lookup: CDR1 SNHLY, CDR2 FYNNEI. The V and J ends lost 7 bases and 7 bases respectively, with 16 bases between them. The CDR3 length is 13 residues. Written as DNA, the CDR3 is TGTGCCAGCAAGACCGAGGACCACCTTGGCTACACCTTC. Protein sequence: CASKTEDHLGYTF.

This clone came up a few times. V gene TRBV7-3 combines with J gene TRBJ1-1, with D possibly TRBD1 on 5 matching bases. Trimming pared 4 bases from V and 1 base from J, leaving 13 bases between. Looked up from germline, CDR1 is SGHTA and CDR2 is FQGTGA. This CDR3 has 15 amino acids. Here the CDR3 reads CASSSTRDPNTEAFF. DNA for the CDR3: TGTGCCAGCAGCTCTACTCGGGACCCGAACACTGAAGCTTTCTTT.

This clone was found a few times. The chain uses TRBV5-1 and TRBJ1-1, with D possibly matching TRBD1 (6 bases). Trimming cost V 0 bases and J 7 bases, with 10 bases left between them. CDR1 and CDR2 (germline): SGHRS, YFSETQ. The CDR3 runs to 13 residues. The CDR3 region has the DNA TGCGCCAGCAGCTTGGAGGGGGAGGGTGAAGCTTTCTTT. The encoded protein is CASSLEGEGEAFF.

The chain carries TRBV10-3 and TRBJ2-1, with 9 bases that match TRBD1. The junction had 10 bases not matched to a gene; V was cut back by 1 base and J by 3 bases. Looked up from germline, CDR1 is ENHRY and CDR2 is SYGVKD. The CDR3 is made up of 18 amino acids. The CDR3 spells CAISEFQSGTGFYNEQFF. The CDR3 nucleotides read TGTGCCATCAGTGAGTTCCAATCTGGGACAGGGTTCTACAATGAGCAGTTCTTC.

V usage is TRBV7-2 and J usage is TRBJ2-3, with D unresolved. The CDR3 has 15 amino acids. From germline, CDR1 is SGHTA and CDR2 FQGNSA. The V end lost 5 bases, the J end lost 0 bases, and 12 bases lay between the germline ends. CDR3 loop: CASSPFSRSTDTQYF. CDR3 sequence (DNA): TGTGCCAGCAGCCCCTTTTCCCGGAGCACAGATACGCAGTATTTT.

This clone was seen more than once but under ten times. The chain joins TRBV7-2 to TRBJ2-5; TRBD2 matches at 13 bases. Germline assignment: CDR1 SGHTA and CDR2 FQGNSA. The CDR3 extends over 15 amino acids. Trimming cost V 5 bases and J 2 bases; bases outside gene matches: 2. The CDR3 DNA reads as TGTGCCAGCAGCCTGGGACTAGCGGGACAAGAGACCCAGTACTTC. It yields the protein CASSLGLAGQETQYF.

The chain couples TRBV6-1 to TRBJ2-1; D uncertain. Germline-derived CDR1 and CDR2 are MNHNS and SASEGT. Trimming pared 0 bases from V and 7 bases from J, leaving 7 bases between. This CDR3 is built from 13 residues. The CDR3 DNA reads as TGTGCCAGCAGTGAAGCTCTCAGGAATGAGCAGTTCTTC. Its protein product is CASSEALRNEQFF.

The chain couples TRBV21-1 to TRBJ2-7; whether TRBD2, the table's D call, matches the DNA was not checked. TRBV21-1 represents a pseudogene. This CDR3 is built from 16 residues. The CDR3 sequence is CASSKWDSGRLYEQYF. The CDR3 DNA reads as TGTGCCAGCAGCAAATGGGATAGCGGGAGGTTGTATGAGCAGTACTTC.

This rearrangement joins TRBV13 to TRBJ2-5; D is possibly TRBD1 or TRBD2 (5 bases each). The V end lost 7 bases, the J end lost 5 bases, and 11 bases lay between the germline ends. In germline, CDR1 is PRHDT, CDR2 FYEKMQ (reference sequence). CDR3 length: 12 residues. The CDR3 loop is CASTHRRETQYF. The CDR3 region has the DNA TGTGCCAGCACCCACAGGAGGGAGACCCAGTACTTC.

J is TRBJ1-1 and V is TRBV11-1; 10 nucleotides line up with TRBD1. Trimming took 5 bases from V and 5 from J; bases not matched to a gene: 5. Germline V gene sequence: CDR1 SGHAT, CDR2 FQDESV (reference sequence). This CDR3 is built from 14 residues. The CDR3 DNA is TGTGCCAGCAGCCTCCGGGACAGGGGAACTGAAGCTTTCTTT. This encodes CASSLRDRGTEAFF.

The rearrangement links TRBV6-2 or TRBV6-3 to TRBJ1-1; TRBD1 might be the D (5 bases). V lost 0 bases and J lost 8, with 16 bases in between. Looked up from germline, CDR1 is MNHEY and CDR2 is SVGEGT. The CDR3 has 15 residues. The CDR3, as DNA: TGTGCCAGCAGTTACTCGAATCTTGGCCGGGGGGAAGCTTTCTTT. Translated, it gives CASSYSNLGRGEAFF.

The chain links TRBV19 to TRBJ1-6, with D tentatively TRBD1 (6 bases). CDR1 and CDR2 (germline): LNHDA, SQIVND (reference sequence). CDR3 length: 13 residues. Deletions cut 9 bases from V and 4 bases from J, with 10 bases between. CDR3 sequence (DNA): TGTGCCAGCAATGGACAGTATAATTCACCCCTCCACTTT. Translated: CASNGQYNSPLHF.